These 5 T cell receptor beta chains were all obtained from the same sample, sequenced in a study of response to subunit inactivated influenza vaccine (dated by TCRdb to 2016 to 2018). Libraries were constructed by RT-PCR. The instrument given in TCRdb is Illumina HiSeq 2500. The public sequencing data were trimmed at Q25 with fastp and processed into clonotypes with MiXCR by TCRdb, which kept only in-frame beta chains. Each CDR3 protein appears once, grouped with its most common genes and DNA. The sample table lists fewer than 350,000 distinct CDR3 sequences, 21% of them with a count of one. The ten largest clones represent approximately 10% of the sample. The sample here was PBMCs from blood, taken approximately 20 months after vaccination. Receptors were obtained from a man between 50 and 75 years old who received an inactivated influenza vaccine. Donor details come from another sample of the same person, matched by shared clones.

The chain has TRBV19 and TRBJ1-5; D not resolved. CDR1 and CDR2 from the germline V gene are LNHDA and SQIVND (reference sequence). The CDR3 totals 17 residues. Trimming took 3 bases from V and 3 from J, leaving 18 bases between them. The CDR3 is CASSIATGGWNNQPQHF. The CDR3, as DNA: TGTGCCAGTAGTATCGCTACGGGCGGGTGGAACAATCAGCCCCAGCATTTT. The whole variable domain, remainder taken from reference TRBV19 and TRBJ1-5, is DGGITQSPKYLFRKEGQNVTLSCEQNLNHDAMYWYRQDPGQGLRLIYYSQIVNDFQKGDIAEGYSVSREKKESFPLTVTSAQKNPTAFYLCASSIATGGWNNQPQHFGDGTRLSIL.

The chain is built from TRBV19 and TRBJ1-5, with no clear D. Germline CDR1 and CDR2: LNHDA and SQIVND (reference sequence). Trimming removed 3 bases from V and 4 bases from J, with 4 bases in between. CDR3 length equals 12 residues. In DNA form, the CDR3 reads TGTGCCAGTAGTATCCCAAATCAGCCCCAGCATTTT. This translates into CASSIPNQPQHF.

J is TRBJ2-3 and V is TRBV29-1, with TRBD2 identical over 7 bases. The junction had 11 bases not matched to a gene; V was cut back by 5 bases and J by 6 bases. CDR1 is SQVTM, CDR2 ANQGSEA, per germline. The CDR3 runs to 14 residues. The CDR3 sequence is CSVRGGRVGDTQYF. Written as DNA, the CDR3 is TGCAGCGTTCGCGGCGGGAGAGTCGGCGATACGCAGTATTTT.

Only a few counts were recorded for this clonotype. J is TRBJ2-1 and V is TRBV6-1; TRBD2 matches at 7 bases. The CDR3 totals 16 residues. V dropped 5 bases and J dropped 5; count of bases not matched to a gene: 12. CDR1 is MNHNS, CDR2 SASEGT, per germline. The chain's CDR3 is CASSHPPSGINNEQFF. Here the CDR3 DNA reads TGTGCCAGCAGTCATCCCCCCAGCGGGATTAACAATGAGCAGTTCTTC.

This clonotype came up a few times. The V call is TRBV7-9, the J call TRBJ1-6; D gene ambiguous. The CDR3 loop spans 12 amino acids. The V gene lost 4 bases and the J gene lost 7 bases, with 5 bases spanning the gap. Germline values: CDR1 SEHNR, CDR2 FQNEAQ (reference sequence). The DNA of the CDR3 is TGTGCCAGCAGCTACGTGAATTCACCCCTCCACTTT. Amino acid sequence: CASSYVNSPLHF.